Each of the 3 T cell receptor beta chains below was sequenced from the same sample in a study of blood T cell repertoires in COVID-19. Repertoires were generated with immunoSEQ multiplex PCR, while TCRdb's copy carries only in-frame clones and drops some. This table has around 310,000 clones, approximately 90% appearing once. The specimen was peripheral blood. The receptors come from a woman in her forties or fifties with active or convalescent COVID-19.

This chain connects TRBV4-3 to TRBJ2-7, with 7 bases that match TRBD2. V trimming: 4 bases; J trimming: 9 bases; junction bases outside the gene matches: 9. The germline V gene encodes CDR1 LGHNA and CDR2 YSLEER. The CDR3 has 13 residues. CDR3 coding DNA: TGCGCCAGCAGCCGTCTAGCGGACTCCGGGCAGTACTTC. Residues: CASSRLADSGQYF.

This chain joins TRBV28 and TRBJ1-6; 7 nucleotides line up with TRBD1. The CDR3 is made up of 20 amino acids. Unmatched junction bases numbered 16, after V lost 5 bases and J lost 0 bases. Looked up from germline, CDR1 is MDHEN and CDR2 is SYDVKM. The CDR3 loop is CASSINDPGTASSYNSPLHF. CDR3 sequence (DNA): TGTGCCAGCAGTATAAACGATCCCGGGACAGCGAGCTCCTATAATTCACCCCTCCACTTT.

This clone has just a few counts. The chain joins TRBV18 to TRBJ1-3; no clear D. There are 15 residues in the CDR3. The ends were cut back, 2 bases at V and 7 bases at J, with 15 bases in the middle. CDR1 is KGHSH, CDR2 LQKENI, per germline. This CDR3 reads CASSPSETRSNTIYF. In DNA, the CDR3 is TGTGCCAGCTCACCATCGGAGACCCGGAGTAACACCATATATTTT.